These 29 T cell receptor beta chains share one sample of origin, sequenced in a study of tissue T cells after allogeneic stem cell transplantation. Repertoires were generated with immunoSEQ multiplex PCR, while TCRdb's copy carries only in-frame clones and drops some. The repertoire holds roughly 8,200 clones, with roughly 45% as singletons. The time point here: mouse harvest day 7 after allogeneic transplant. The graft held 10^6 splenic CD5+ T cells and 10^7 T-cell-depleted bone marrow cells. Material for sequencing was skin. These receptors all stem from a female BALB/c mouse given C57BL/6 T cells with graft-versus-host disease after an allogeneic hematopoietic cell transplant.

For this clone: The genes and germline here are from mouse. The read falls 1 residue short of the CDR3 end, and the missing part is taken from the germline J gene. The chain combines TRBV26 with TRBJ2-2; 8 nucleotides line up with TRBD1. Per the germline V gene, CDR1 is KGHPV and CDR2 is FQNQEV (reference sequence). V was clipped by 4 bases and J by 3 bases; unmatched bases: 4. The CDR3 is 15 amino acids. CDR3 region: CASSRQGRDTGQLYF. CDR3 DNA (partial): TGTGCCAGCAGTCGACAGGGGAGGGACACCGGGCAGCTCTAC.

This clone has more than one count but fewer than ten. Genes and germline are mouse. Sequencing ends 1 residue short of the CDR3 end; the germline J gene provides the rest. This chain uses TRBV12-1 with TRBJ1-2; D possibly corresponds to TRBD1 (5 bases). The CDR3 is made up of 13 amino acids. Germline V gene sequence: CDR1 SGHSN, CDR2 HYEKVE. Trimming pared 3 bases from V and 0 bases from J, leaving 7 bases between. The CDR3 here is CASSWGANSDYTF. The sequenced CDR3 bases are TGTGCCAGCTCTTGGGGGGCAAACTCCGACTACACC.

The sample holds a few counts of this clone. These gene names are mouse names. With the read ending 1 residue before the CDR3 end, the germline J gene is used to fill in that end. The V and J genes are TRBV26 and TRBJ1-3, with D possibly being TRBD1 (6 bases). The CDR3 spans 15 residues. CDR1 KGHPV and CDR2 FQNQEV come from the germline V gene (reference sequence). Deletions cut 2 bases from V and 0 bases from J, with 8 bases between. The CDR3 spells CASSLQGSSGNTLYF. The sequenced part of the CDR3 DNA is TGTGCCAGCAGTCTGCAGGGGTCTTCTGGAAATACGCTCTAT.

Regarding this clone: Gene labels here are mouse ones. The read ends 1 residue shy of where the CDR3 ends; the end is completed using the germline J gene. The V and J genes are TRBV31 and TRBJ2-7; TRBD2 agrees at 11 bases. The germline V gene has CDR1 GKSSPN and CDR2 SITVG. The CDR3 contains 14 residues. V was pared by 3 bases and J by 3 bases, with 4 bases of the junction left unmatched. The sequenced CDR3 bases are TGTGCCTGGAGCCCGGGACTGGGGGTCTATGAACAGTAC. Protein: CAWSPGLGVYEQY. The entire CDR3 reads CAWSPGLGVYEQYF.

Details on this clone: Genes and germline come from the mouse. The read is 1 residue too short to cover the CDR3 end, so that end is filled in from the germline J gene. This rearrangement joins TRBV16 to TRBJ2-1; possible D gene TRBD2, 6 bases. Germline lookup yields CDR1 SGHSA and CDR2 FRNQAP. The CDR3 is made up of 14 amino acids. V gave up 6 bases and J gave up 7 bases, with 16 bases separating them. Partial CDR3 DNA: TGTGCAAGCAGTTCACTCACTGGGAGGGCTGAGCAGTTC. It codes for CASSSLTGRAEQF. The full-length CDR3 reads as CASSSLTGRAEQFF.

Comment on this clone: Gene labels here are mouse ones. Read sequence stops 1 residue before the CDR3 end, and the germline J gene provides the missing end. The chain joins TRBV23 to TRBJ2-7; the table calls TRBD1, which could not be checked here. The CDR3 is made up of 14 amino acids. In germline, CDR1 is KGHTA, CDR2 FQNQQP. CDR3 sequence: CSSSQPRVSYEQYF. CDR3 DNA, as far as it was read: TGCTCCAGCAGTCAACCCAGGGTCTCCTATGAACAGTAC.

About this clone itself: The genes and germline here are from mouse. The covered CDR3 bases are TGTGCAAGCAGCAGACAAAGTCAAAACACCTTGTAC. Translated: CASSRQSQNTLY. From start to end, the CDR3 is CASSRQSQNTLYF. The chain carries TRBV16 and TRBJ2-4; D not certain. The read finishes 1 residue shy of the CDR3 end, and the germline J gene is used to complete it. With 5 bases removed from V and 0 bases from J, the gap between germline ends came to 6 bases. The length of the CDR3 is 13 residues. Germline CDR1 and CDR2: SGHSA and FRNQAP.

Regarding this clone: Genes and germline come from the mouse. The CDR3 extends 1 residue past the end of the read, so its final part is completed from the germline J gene. J is TRBJ1-1 and V is TRBV1, with D perhaps TRBD1 (6 bases). Trimming left V 7 bases short and J 3 bases short, with 12 bases between. Per germline, CDR1 NSQYPW and CDR2 LRSPGD (reference sequence). This CDR3 is built from 13 residues. CDR3 residues: CTCTHREDTEVFF. The DNA read from the CDR3 is TGCACCTGCACCCACAGGGAGGACACAGAAGTCTTC.

This clone is deemed medium-sized. Mouse names are used for the genes. The read ends 1 residue shy of where the CDR3 ends; the end is completed using the germline J gene. This rearrangement joins TRBV26 to TRBJ1-2, with 8 bases aligning to TRBD1. After removal of 4 bases from V and 2 bases from J, the junction contained 3 bases not matched to a gene. CDR1 is KGHPV, CDR2 FQNQEV, per germline (reference sequence). The CDR3 consists of 14 residues. The sequenced part of the CDR3 DNA is TGTGCCAGCAGTCCCAGGGGGCAGAACTCCGACTACACC. It yields the protein CASSPRGQNSDYT. The whole CDR3 sequence is CASSPRGQNSDYTF.

This clone appeared a few times. Genes and germline are mouse. The CDR3 end is not reached by the read, which stops 1 residue before it; the germline J gene fills it in. The chain joins TRBV13-2 to TRBJ1-4; TRBD1 is a possible D gene (6 bases). The CDR3 is 14 residues long. V shed 2 bases and J shed 7 bases, with 12 bases lying between them. Germline-derived CDR1 and CDR2 are NNHNN and SYGAGS (reference sequence). Incomplete CDR3 DNA: TGTGCCAGCGGTGAGAGGGGGAGGGGCGAAAGATTATTT. It is translated as CASGERGRGERLF. The full CDR3 protein is CASGERGRGERLFF.

In its sample, this clone was seen a few times. Any gene name here is a mouse gene name. The read finishes 1 residue shy of the CDR3 end, and the germline J gene is used to complete it. The V gene is TRBV15, the J gene TRBJ2-2; a weak D match, TRBD2 (6 bases). Germline loops: CDR1 SGHND, CDR2 FRSKSL. This CDR3 region has 14 residues. V lost 6 bases, J lost 0 bases, and 8 bases lay in between. The covered CDR3 bases are TGTGCCAGCAGCCGGGACTCAAACACCGGGCAGCTCTAC. Its protein product is CASSRDSNTGQLY. The full CDR3 protein is CASSRDSNTGQLYF.

A word on this clone: All gene names here are mouse names. From the germline J gene comes the end of the CDR3, since the read stops 1 residue before it. This chain connects TRBV26 to TRBJ2-4; 8 nucleotides align to TRBD1. The germline V gene encodes CDR1 KGHPV and CDR2 FQNQEV (reference sequence). Trimming took 4 bases from V and 3 from J; bases not matched to a gene: 3. The CDR3 is 14 amino acids. The DNA read from the CDR3 is TGTGCCAGCAGTCCCGGACAGGGCCAAAACACCTTGTAC. Protein sequence: CASSPGQGQNTLY. The entire CDR3 protein is CASSPGQGQNTLYF.

A note on this clone: Gene names follow the mouse nomenclature. Coverage ceases 1 residue before the CDR3 finishes, and the germline J gene fills in the end. The chain joins TRBV29 to TRBJ1-4, with no clear D. Trimming took 2 bases from V and 1 from J, leaving 5 bases between them. The CDR3 spans 14 residues. Per germline, CDR1 MSHET and CDR2 SYDVDS. The CDR3 loop reads CASSLHNSNERLFF. The CDR3 DNA, read in part, is TGTGCTAGCAGTTTACACAATTCCAACGAAAGATTATTT. Filled out from reference TRBV29 and TRBJ1-4, the complete variable domain reads DMKVTQMPRYLIKRMGENVLLECGQDMSHETMYWYRQDPGLGLQLIYISYDVDSNSEGDIPKGYRVSRKKREHFSLILDSAKTNQTSVYFCASSLHNSNERLFFGHGTKLSVL.

Details on this clone: Here the gene names and germline are mouse. The sequence runs out 1 residue before the end of the CDR3; the remainder is reconstructed from the germline J gene. This chain uses TRBV12-2 with TRBJ1-2; D remains unclear. Germline lookup yields CDR1 SGHLS and CDR2 HYDKME. Trimming took off 0 bases at V and 4 bases at J, with 8 bases between the two ends. The CDR3 is 13 residues long. CDR3 bases read: TGTGCCAGCTCTCTCGAAGGGATCTCCGACTACACC. The encoded protein is CASSLEGISDYT. The whole CDR3 is CASSLEGISDYTF.

A remark on this clone: Any gene name here is a mouse gene name. The CDR3 extends 1 residue past the end of the read, so its final part is completed from the germline J gene. V is TRBV19 and J is TRBJ2-7, with 10 nucleotides matching TRBD2. J was trimmed by 4 bases and V by 4 bases; bases with no gene match: 8. Germline V CDR1 and CDR2: FNHDT, SITEND (reference sequence). The CDR3 runs 15 residues. The covered CDR3 bases are TGTGCCAGCAGTTCCCGACTGGGGGGCCCTTATGAACAGTAC. This sequence encodes CASSSRLGGPYEQY. The whole CDR3 reads CASSSRLGGPYEQYF.

This clone was observed a handful of times. The listed genes are named as in mouse. The missing CDR3 end, 1 residue past where the read stops, is filled in from the germline J gene. The chain is built from TRBV20 and TRBJ2-7; 9 positions match TRBD2. The CDR3 is 14 amino acids. CDR1 is GFQATS, CDR2 STVNSAI, per germline. The V and J ends lost 5 bases and 0 bases, in that order; junction bases with no gene match: 5. The CDR3 here is CGAVDWGSSYEQYF. CDR3 DNA (partial): TGTGGTGCTGTAGACTGGGGGAGCTCCTATGAACAGTAC.

As to this clone: The genes and germline here are from mouse. The CDR3 end falls 1 residue outside the read, so it is completed with the germline J gene. This chain links TRBV16 with TRBJ2-3; 12 bases align to TRBD1. This CDR3 is built from 16 residues. Germline V gene lookup returns CDR1 SGHSA and CDR2 FRNQAP. The V gene end was trimmed by 3 bases and the J gene end by 3 bases; junction bases not matched to a gene: 4. The CDR3 DNA, read in part, is TGTGCAAGCAGCTTTCCGGGACAGGGGGCGGCAGAAACGCTGTAT. It codes for CASSFPGQGAAETLY. The CDR3 reads in full as CASSFPGQGAAETLYF.

Comments on this clone: Gene names are mouse gene names. The CDR3 end is not reached by the read, which stops 1 residue before it; the germline J gene fills it in. Additional DNA sequences in this sample encode the identical CDR3. V is TRBV26 and J is TRBJ1-1; perhaps TRBD1 as D (6 bases). The length of the CDR3 is 13 residues. V was pared by 6 bases and J by 1 base, with 9 bases between. CDR1 is KGHPV and CDR2 is FQNQEV in the germline V gene (reference sequence). The sequenced part of the CDR3 DNA is TGTGCCAGCAGCCCACAGGGGAACACAGAAGTCTTC. This sequence encodes CASSPQGNTEVF. The whole CDR3 region reads CASSPQGNTEVFF.

Comments on this clone: Gene labels here are mouse ones. With the read ending 1 residue before the CDR3 end, the germline J gene is used to fill in that end. The J gene is TRBJ2-4, the V gene TRBV13-3; TRBD1 is a possible D gene (6 bases). Germline loops: CDR1 NNHDY, CDR2 SYVADS. V lost 3 bases and J lost 5, with 13 bases in between. This CDR3 is 14 amino acids long. The chain's CDR3 is CASSVRDKLNTLYF. The sequenced CDR3 bases are TGTGCCAGCAGTGTCCGGGACAAACTAAACACCTTGTAC.

Comments on this clone: Genes and germline are mouse. The CDR3 end is not reached by the read, which stops 1 residue before it; the germline J gene fills it in. The chain joins TRBV16 to TRBJ1-3; D not resolved. CDR1 is SGHSA and CDR2 is FRNQAP in the germline V gene. This CDR3 has 16 residues. The V end lost 0 bases, the J end lost 0 bases, and 9 bases lay between the germline ends. CDR3 region: CASSLDRLNSGNTLYF. CDR3 bases read: TGTGCAAGCAGCTTAGACAGGCTAAATTCTGGAAATACGCTCTAT.

This clone was seen a single time. Gene names and germline match the mouse. The read terminates 1 residue ahead of where the CDR3 ends, so the germline J gene completes it. The rearrangement joins TRBV13-2 to TRBJ2-2, with TRBD1 as a possible D gene (6 bases). V dropped 5 bases and J dropped 8 bases, with 7 bases sitting between them. The CDR3 extends over 11 amino acids. The germline gives CDR1 NNHNN, CDR2 SYGAGS (reference sequence). The CDR3 region is CASGQGGQLYF. The covered CDR3 bases are TGTGCCAGCGGCCAGGGGGGGCAGCTCTAC.

About this clone: The genes and germline here are from mouse. The read ends 1 residue shy of where the CDR3 ends; the end is completed using the germline J gene. The rearrangement links TRBV23 to TRBJ1-4. This CDR3 is 15 amino acids long. From germline, CDR1 is KGHTA and CDR2 FQNQQP. CDR3 residues: CSSSQSADSNERLFF. The sequenced CDR3 bases are TGCTCCAGCAGTCAATCGGCAGATTCCAACGAAAGATTATTT.

As concerns this clone: The gene names here belong to mouse. Read data end 1 residue before the CDR3 end; the end is taken from the germline J gene. V is TRBV26 and J is TRBJ1-2, with TRBD1 as a possible D gene (5 bases). Looked up from germline, CDR1 is KGHPV and CDR2 is FQNQEV (reference sequence). Trimming took 6 bases from V and 2 from J, leaving 10 bases between them. The CDR3 is made up of 13 amino acids. The CDR3 is CASRLGRNSDYTF. The sequenced part of the CDR3 DNA is TGTGCCAGCAGACTGGGACGGAACTCCGACTACACC.

Regarding this clone: Gene and germline names: mouse. The CDR3 extends 1 residue past the end of the read, so its final part is completed from the germline J gene. The rearrangement links TRBV2 to TRBJ2-4; TRBD2 agrees at 9 bases. CDR3 length: 15 residues. The germline CDR1 and CDR2 sequences are LGHNA and YSYQKL. With 0 bases clipped from V and 3 bases from J, the junction kept 1 base outside the gene matches. The CDR3 sequence is CASSQDWGGQNTLYF. The CDR3 bases that were read are TGTGCCAGCAGCCAAGACTGGGGGGGACAAAACACCTTGTAC.

A remark on this clone: Germline and genes here are mouse. The read ends 1 residue early relative to the CDR3; the germline J gene fills the gap. V usage is TRBV26 and J usage is TRBJ1-4; the match to TRBD1 covers 8 bases. Germline trimming cut 3 bases from V and 3 bases from J; bases unmatched to any gene: 3. The CDR3 length is 15 residues. CDR1 is KGHPV, CDR2 FQNQEV, per germline (reference sequence). The CDR3 DNA, read in part, is TGTGCCAGCAGTCTATCAGGGGGCCCCAACGAAAGATTATTT. It is translated as CASSLSGGPNERLF. The full-length CDR3 reads as CASSLSGGPNERLFF.

To note about this clone: Mouse names are used for the genes. The read is 1 residue too short to cover the CDR3 end, so that end is filled in from the germline J gene. The V call is TRBV16, the J call TRBJ1-1; D might be TRBD1 (5 bases). V was trimmed by 2 bases and J by 5 bases, leaving 9 bases between them. This CDR3 is built from 13 residues. Germline CDR1 SGHSA, CDR2 FRNQAP. CDR3 bases read: TGTGCAAGCAGCTTACAGGGTGAGACAGAAGTCTTC. It encodes CASSLQGETEVF. In full, the CDR3 is CASSLQGETEVFF.

There are a few counts of this clone. Mouse gene names and germline throughout. The read finishes 1 residue shy of the CDR3 end, and the germline J gene is used to complete it. The V call is TRBV1, the J call TRBJ1-5; no firm D call. This CDR3 comprises 15 residues. V lost 0 bases, J lost 0 bases, and 6 bases lay in between. CDR1 and CDR2 (germline): NSQYPW, LRSPGD (reference sequence). This chain's CDR3 is CTCSADFHNNQAPLF. Partial CDR3 DNA: TGCACCTGCAGTGCAGATTTTCATAACAACCAGGCTCCGCTT.

This clone turned up a few times. Germline and genes: mouse. Coverage ceases 1 residue before the CDR3 finishes, and the germline J gene fills in the end. The same CDR3 also results from other DNA sequences found in this sample. The chain recombines TRBV26 with TRBJ2-4; the D is unclear. Trimming took off 3 bases at V and 0 bases at J, with 4 bases between the two ends. Per germline, CDR1 KGHPV and CDR2 FQNQEV (reference sequence). CDR3 length: 13 amino acids. Incomplete CDR3 DNA: TGTGCCAGCAGTCTATCTAGTCAAAACACCTTGTAC. Translated: CASSLSSQNTLY. The full CDR3 is CASSLSSQNTLYF. Based on the CDR3 plus reference TRBV26 and TRBJ2-4, the full variable domain is NSKVIQTPRYLVKGQGQKAKMRCIPEKGHPVVFWYQQNKNNEFKFLINFQNQEVLQQIDMTEKRFSAECPSNSPCSLEIQSSEAGDSALYLCASSLSSQNTLYFGAGTRLSVL.

A single count supports this clone. The germline and genes are mouse ones. Read data end 1 residue before the CDR3 end; the end is taken from the germline J gene. The chain couples TRBV17 to TRBJ2-5, with D perhaps being TRBD1 or TRBD2 (6 bases each). The CDR3 is 13 amino acids. The V gene's germline CDR1 is MNHDT and CDR2 YYDKIL. V lost 1 base and J 6 bases, leaving 8 bases between the germline ends. CDR3 sequence reads: CASSRGGRDTQYF. CDR3 bases read: TGTGCTAGCAGTAGAGGGGGGCGCGACACCCAGTAC. The full variable domain, its missing parts supplied by reference TRBV17 and TRBJ2-5, is DTTVKQNPRYKLARVGKPVNLICSQTMNHDTMYWYQKKPNQAPKLLLFYYDKILNREADTFEKFQSSRPNNSFCSLYIGSAGLEYSAMYLCASSRGGRDTQYFGPGTRLLVL.